This T cell receptor beta chain was captured by sequencing in a study of molecular identifiers for immune sequencing clone quantification. Overall study findings and caveats: Identical barcode-sharing TCR molecules could lead to underestimated sizes for highly expanded clones.

TCRdb ran MiXCR on the PCR reads and lists one entry per CDR3 protein. The table shows hundreds of thousands of distinct CDR3 sequences, with 25% occurring only once. The CDR3 is 13 amino acids. Trimming stripped 8 bases from V and 6 bases from J, with 16 bases between. Germline CDR1 is MNHEY and CDR2 is SVGEGT. A remark on this clonotype: Its antigen is not identified.

This rearrangement joins TRBV6-2 or TRBV6-3 to TRBJ1-1, with no clear D. Source material: naive CD8+ T cells from blood, with Jurkat cell RNA spiked in. This sample's subset: FACS-sorted CD8+CD4-CCR7+CD45RA+ naive T cells. This TCR was recovered from a human donor in good health. Some libraries in this study had Jurkat cell RNA spiked in. CDR3 sequence reads: CASRRPGLPEAFF. The CDR3 nucleotides are TGTGCCAGCCGCCGGCCCGGTCTCCCTGAAGCTTTCTTT.